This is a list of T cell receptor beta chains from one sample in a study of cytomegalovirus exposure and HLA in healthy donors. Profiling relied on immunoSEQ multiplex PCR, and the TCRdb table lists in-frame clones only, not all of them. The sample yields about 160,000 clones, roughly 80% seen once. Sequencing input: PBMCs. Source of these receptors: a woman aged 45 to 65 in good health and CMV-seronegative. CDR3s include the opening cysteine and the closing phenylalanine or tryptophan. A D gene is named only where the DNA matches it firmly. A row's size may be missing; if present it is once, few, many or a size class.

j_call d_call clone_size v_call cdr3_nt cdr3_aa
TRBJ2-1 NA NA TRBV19 TGTGCCAGTATGGCGGGGGCCCCCCTTGAGCAGTTCTTC CASMAGAPLEQFF
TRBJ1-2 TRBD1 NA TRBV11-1 TGTGCCAGCAGCACGGACAGGGGCAACTATGGCTACACCTTC CASSTDRGNYGYTF
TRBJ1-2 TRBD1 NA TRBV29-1 TGCAGCGTCACCGGACAGGGGGCAGATCGTTATGGCTACACCTTC CSVTGQGADRYGYTF
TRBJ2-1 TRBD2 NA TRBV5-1 TGCGCCAGCAGCTTGGAAGCAGCGGGGTCCTACAATGAGCAGTTCTTC CASSLEAAGSYNEQFF
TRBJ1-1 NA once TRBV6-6 TGTGCCAGCAGTTACGGCGGGAGCGAAGCTTTCTTT CASSYGGSEAFF
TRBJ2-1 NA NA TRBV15 TGTGCCACCAGCAGAGTTAACAATGAGCAGTTCTTC CATSRVNNEQFF
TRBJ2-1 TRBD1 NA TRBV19 TGTGCCAGTAGACCTCCGGGACAGGGGACAGGGGAGCAGTTCTTC CASRPPGQGTGEQFF
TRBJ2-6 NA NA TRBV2 TGTGCCAGCTCCCCGAGGACTGGGGCCAACGTCCTGACTTTC CASSPRTGANVLTF
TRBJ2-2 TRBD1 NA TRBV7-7 TGTGCCAGCAGCTATGGACAGGGCACCGGGGAGCTGTTTTTT CASSYGQGTGELFF
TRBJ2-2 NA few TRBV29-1 TGCAGCGTTCTTGCCACAGGCGCGAACACCGGGGAGCTGTTTTTT CSVLATGANTGELFF
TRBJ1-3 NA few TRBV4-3 TGCGCCAGCAGCCAAGTATTTCTCGGGAGCTCTGGAAACACCATATATTTT CASSQVFLGSSGNTIYF
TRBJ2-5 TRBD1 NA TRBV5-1 TGCGCCAGCAGCCGACAGGGAGAAGAGACCCAGTACTTC CASSRQGEETQYF
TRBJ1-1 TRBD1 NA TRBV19 TGTGCCAGTAGTGAGACAGGGGACAACACTGAAGCTTTCTTT CASSETGDNTEAFF
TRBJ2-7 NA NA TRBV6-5 TGTGCCAGCAGTTACTCGCGTGCCTACGAGCAGTACTTC CASSYSRAYEQYF
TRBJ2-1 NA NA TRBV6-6 TGTGCCAGCAACCAGGGGAGAGCCTACAATGAGCAGTTCTTC CASNQGRAYNEQFF
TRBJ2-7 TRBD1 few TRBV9 TGTACCCGGACAGGGGGCAGGTTGGGCGAGCAGTACTTC CTRTGGRLGEQYF
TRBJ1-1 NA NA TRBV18 TGTGCCAGCTCACCACAGGGGATGAACACTGAAGCTTTCTTT CASSPQGMNTEAFF
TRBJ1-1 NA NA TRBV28 TGTGCCAGCAGTACCCCCATTTCGTCAGGGGCGAACACTGAAGCTTTCTTT CASSTPISSGANTEAFF
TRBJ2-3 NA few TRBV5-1 TGCGCCAGCAGCTTGGGTCAGACTAGCACAGATACGCAGTATTTT CASSLGQTSTDTQYF
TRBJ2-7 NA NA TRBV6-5 TGTGCCAGCAGTACCACACAGGGCTACGAGCAGTACTTC CASSTTQGYEQYF
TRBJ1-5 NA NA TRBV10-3 TGTGCCACCACAGGGTCTTTGAATCAGCCCCAGCATTTT CATTGSLNQPQHF
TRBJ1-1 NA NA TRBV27 TGTGCCAGCAGTTTGGCGACGGACAGATACATGAACACTGAAGCTTTCTTT CASSLATDRYMNTEAFF
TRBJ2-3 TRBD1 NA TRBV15 TGTGCCACCAGCGCCACGACAGGGTACACAGATACGCAGTATTTT CATSATTGYTDTQYF
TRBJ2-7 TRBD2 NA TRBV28 TGTGCCAGCAAAATCGGCGGGGGCTCCTACGAGCAGTACTTC CASKIGGGSYEQYF
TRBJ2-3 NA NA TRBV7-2 TGTGCCAGCAGCCCCGAGCCTGGCACAGATACGCAGTATTTT CASSPEPGTDTQYF
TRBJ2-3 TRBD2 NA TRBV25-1 TGTGCCAGCAGCCTCGGGGGGGTGAGCACAGATACGCAGTATTTT CASSLGGVSTDTQYF
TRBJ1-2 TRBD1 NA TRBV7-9 TGTGCCAGCAGCTCTACCACCTCAGGGGGTAACTATGGCTACACCTTC CASSSTTSGGNYGYTF
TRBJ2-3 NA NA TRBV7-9 TGTGCCAGCAGACGAGGCACAGATACGCAGTATTTT CASRRGTDTQYF
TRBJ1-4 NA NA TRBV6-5 TGTGCCAGCAGAAACAGGGAAAACAATGAAAAACTGTTTTTT CASRNRENNEKLFF